This TCR beta chain emerged from a study of STAT3 mutations in large granular lymphocyte leukemia. Worth noting for this clone: Antigen: not known.

Overall study findings and caveats: At least one immunodominant TCR beta clonotype appeared in every T-cell large granular lymphocyte leukemia patient.

Germline CDR1 SGHDT, CDR2 YYEEEE. The CDR3 runs to 11 residues. Trimming pared 2 bases from V and 4 bases from J, leaving 2 bases between. Generated by immunoSEQ multiplex PCR, the TCRdb table keeps only in-frame clones and is missing some. This table has approximately 25,000 clones, roughly 93% appearing once. Sequenced: peripheral blood mononuclear cells. The chain combines TRBV5-6 with TRBJ2-3; no clear D. The clonotype originates from a man aged 35-49 years with T-cell large granular lymphocyte leukemia. Some clones in this sample may be carry-over from other donors' samples. CDR3 amino acids: CASSLSDTQYF. CDR3 nucleotides: TGTGCCAGCAGCTTATCAGATACGCAGTATTTT.